This T cell receptor (beta chain) appears in the sequencing data of a study of blood T cell repertoires in COVID-19. The V gene's germline CDR1 is SGHAT and CDR2 FQNNGV. The CDR3 totals 15 residues. V was shortened by 5 bases and J by 2 bases, with 15 bases between the two germline ends. Measured with immunoSEQ multiplex PCR; TCRdb has only the in-frame clones, and not every one. The sample lists about 87,000 clones, over 75% seen once, with 11% in the top ten. This clone occurred once. Sequencing was performed on peripheral blood. The sequence came from an elderly man with acute or convalescent COVID-19. This sequence joins TRBV11-2 and TRBJ1-2; D perhaps matches TRBD1 (5 bases). The CDR3 coding sequence is TGTGCCAGCAGCCCGGTTACGACAGCAAACTATGGCTACACCTTC. Encoded protein: CASSPVTTANYGYTF.